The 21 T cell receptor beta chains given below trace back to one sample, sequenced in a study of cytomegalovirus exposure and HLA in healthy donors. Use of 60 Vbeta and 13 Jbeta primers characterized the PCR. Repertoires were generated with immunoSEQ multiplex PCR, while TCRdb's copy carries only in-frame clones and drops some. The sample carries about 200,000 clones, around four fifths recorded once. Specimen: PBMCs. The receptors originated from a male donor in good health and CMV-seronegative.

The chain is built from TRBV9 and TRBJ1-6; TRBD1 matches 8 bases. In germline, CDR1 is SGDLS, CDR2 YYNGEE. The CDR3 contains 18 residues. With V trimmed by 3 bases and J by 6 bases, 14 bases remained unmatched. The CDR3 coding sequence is TGTGCCAGCAGCGACGCTCAGGGGGCTACCTTGGCTAATTCACCCCTCCACTTT. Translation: CASSDAQGATLANSPLHF. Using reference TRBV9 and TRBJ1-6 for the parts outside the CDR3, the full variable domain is DSGVTQTPKHLITATGQRVTLRCSPRSGDLSVYWYQQSLDQGLQFLIQYYNGEERAKGNILERFSAQQFPDLHSELNLSSLELGDSALYFCASSDAQGATLANSPLHFGNGTRLTVT.

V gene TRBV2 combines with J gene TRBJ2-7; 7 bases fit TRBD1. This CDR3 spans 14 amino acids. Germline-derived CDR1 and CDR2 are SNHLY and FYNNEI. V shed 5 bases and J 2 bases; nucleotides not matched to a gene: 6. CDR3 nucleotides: TGTGCCAGCAGTCTGGGGACAGACACCTACGAGCAGTACTTC. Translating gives CASSLGTDTYEQYF. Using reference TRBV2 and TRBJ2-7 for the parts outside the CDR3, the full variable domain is EPEVTQTPSHQVTQMGQEVILRCVPISNHLYFYWYRQILGQKVEFLVSFYNNEISEKSEIFDDQFSVERPDGSNFTLKIRSTKLEDSAMYFCASSLGTDTYEQYFGPGTRLTVT.

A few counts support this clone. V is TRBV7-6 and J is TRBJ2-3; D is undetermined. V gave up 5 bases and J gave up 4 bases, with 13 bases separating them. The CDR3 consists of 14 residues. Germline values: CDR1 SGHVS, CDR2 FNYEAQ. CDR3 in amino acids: CASSPSFGPDTQYF. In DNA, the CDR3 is TGTGCCAGCAGCCCTAGTTTCGGTCCAGATACGCAGTATTTT. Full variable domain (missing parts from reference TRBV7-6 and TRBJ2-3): GAGVSQSPRYKVTKRGQDVALRCDPISGHVSLYWYRQALGQGPEFLTYFNYEAQQDKSGLPNDRFSAERPEGSISTLTIQRTEQRDSAMYRCASSPSFGPDTQYFGPGTRLTVL.

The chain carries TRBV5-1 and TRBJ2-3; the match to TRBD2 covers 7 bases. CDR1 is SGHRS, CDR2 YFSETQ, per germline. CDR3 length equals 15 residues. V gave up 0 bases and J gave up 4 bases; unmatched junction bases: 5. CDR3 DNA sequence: TGCGCCAGCAGCTTGGGCGGGAGTGGAGCAGATACGCAGTATTTT. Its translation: CASSLGGSGADTQYF.

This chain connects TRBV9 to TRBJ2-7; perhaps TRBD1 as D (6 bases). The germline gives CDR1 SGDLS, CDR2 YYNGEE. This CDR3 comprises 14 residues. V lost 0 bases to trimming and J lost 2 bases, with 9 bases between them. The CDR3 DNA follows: TGTGCCAGCAGCGTAGCCCCAGGGGCCTACGAGCAGTACTTC. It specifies CASSVAPGAYEQYF.

CDR3 in amino acids: CASSPSHYEQYF. The DNA of the CDR3 is TGCGCCAGCAGCCCGTCACATTACGAGCAGTACTTC. V usage is TRBV5-1 and J usage is TRBJ2-7, with no clear D. Germline CDR1 and CDR2: SGHRS and YFSETQ. V dropped 4 bases and J dropped 4 bases, with 9 bases sitting between them. This CDR3 is 12 amino acids long.

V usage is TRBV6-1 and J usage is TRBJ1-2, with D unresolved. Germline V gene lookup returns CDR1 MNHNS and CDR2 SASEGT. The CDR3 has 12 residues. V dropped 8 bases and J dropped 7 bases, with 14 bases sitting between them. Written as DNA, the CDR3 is TGTGCCAGCTCGTTGGGTGCGGCTGGCTACACCTTC. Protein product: CASSLGAAGYTF.

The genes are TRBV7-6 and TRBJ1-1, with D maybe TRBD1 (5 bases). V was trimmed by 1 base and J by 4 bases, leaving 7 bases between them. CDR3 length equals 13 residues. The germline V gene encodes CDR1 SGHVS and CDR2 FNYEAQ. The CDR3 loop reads CASSLGQGTEAFF. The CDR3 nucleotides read TGTGCCAGCAGCTTAGGGCAGGGCACTGAAGCTTTCTTT.

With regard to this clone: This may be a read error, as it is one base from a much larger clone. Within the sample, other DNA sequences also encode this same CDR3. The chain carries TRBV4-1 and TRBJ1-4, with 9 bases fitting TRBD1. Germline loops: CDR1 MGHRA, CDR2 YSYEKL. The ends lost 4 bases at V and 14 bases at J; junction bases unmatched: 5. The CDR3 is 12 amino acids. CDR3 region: CASSPRDRALFF. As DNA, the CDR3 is TGCGCCAGCAGCCCAAGGGACAGGGCCCTGTTTTTT.

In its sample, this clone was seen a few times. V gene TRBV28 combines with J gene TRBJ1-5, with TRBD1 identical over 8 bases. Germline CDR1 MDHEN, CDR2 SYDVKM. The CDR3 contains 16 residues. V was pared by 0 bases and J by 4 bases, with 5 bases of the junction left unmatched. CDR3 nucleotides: TGTGCCAGCAGTTTATGGAAAGGGACAGGAAATCAGCCCCAGCATTTT. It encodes CASSLWKGTGNQPQHF.

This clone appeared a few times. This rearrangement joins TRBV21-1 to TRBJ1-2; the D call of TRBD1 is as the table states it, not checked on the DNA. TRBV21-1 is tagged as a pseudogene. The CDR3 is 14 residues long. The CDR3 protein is CASSKGQGARGYTF. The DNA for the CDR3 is TGTGCCAGCAGCAAGGGACAGGGGGCGCGTGGCTACACCTTC.

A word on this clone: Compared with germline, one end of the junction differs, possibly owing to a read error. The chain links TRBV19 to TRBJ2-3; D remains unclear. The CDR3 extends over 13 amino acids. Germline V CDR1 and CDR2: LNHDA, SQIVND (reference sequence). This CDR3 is CASSLESRSFQYF. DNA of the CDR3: TGTGCCAGTAGTTTAGAAAGTAGGAGTTTTCAGTATTTT.

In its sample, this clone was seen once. The DNA of the CDR3 is TGTGCCAGCTTCCGGACTAGCATCGTTGAGCAGTTCTTC. Translated, it gives CASFRTSIVEQFF. The chain has TRBV9 and TRBJ2-1, with 8 bases lining up with TRBD2. The V gene's germline CDR1 is SGDLS and CDR2 YYNGEE. This CDR3 region has 13 residues. V shed 7 bases and J 9 bases; nucleotides not matched to a gene: 9.

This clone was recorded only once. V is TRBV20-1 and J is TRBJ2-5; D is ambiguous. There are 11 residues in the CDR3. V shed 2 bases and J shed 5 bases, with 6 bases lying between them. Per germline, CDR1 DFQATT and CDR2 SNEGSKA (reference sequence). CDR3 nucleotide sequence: TGCAGTGCTAGAAAGAGGGAGACCCAGTACTTC. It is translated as CSARKRETQYF.

In DNA, the CDR3 is TGTATGTTAAGGACTAGCGAATTCTCCTACGAGCAGTACTTC. Residues: CMLRTSEFSYEQYF. The chain couples TRBV30 to TRBJ2-7; 9 positions agree with TRBD2. The length of the CDR3 is 14 residues. Germline values: CDR1 GTSNPN, CDR2 SVGIG (reference sequence).

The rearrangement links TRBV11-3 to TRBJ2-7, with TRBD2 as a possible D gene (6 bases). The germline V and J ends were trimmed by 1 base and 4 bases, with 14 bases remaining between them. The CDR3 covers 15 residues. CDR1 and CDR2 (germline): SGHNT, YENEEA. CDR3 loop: CASSLASDPEYEQYF. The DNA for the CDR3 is TGTGCCAGCAGCTTAGCTAGCGATCCGGAATACGAGCAGTACTTC.

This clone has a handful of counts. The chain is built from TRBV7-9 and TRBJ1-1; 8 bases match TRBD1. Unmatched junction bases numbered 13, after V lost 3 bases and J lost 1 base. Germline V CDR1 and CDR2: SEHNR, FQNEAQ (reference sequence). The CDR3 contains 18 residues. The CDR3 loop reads CASSFPSRGHLPNTEAFF. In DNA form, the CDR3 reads TGTGCCAGCAGCTTCCCAAGCAGGGGGCATCTCCCGAACACTGAAGCTTTCTTT.

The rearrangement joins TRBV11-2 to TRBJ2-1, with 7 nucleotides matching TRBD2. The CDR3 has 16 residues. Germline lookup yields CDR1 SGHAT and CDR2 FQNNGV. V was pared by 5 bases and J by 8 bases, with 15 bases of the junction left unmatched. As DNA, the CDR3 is TGTGCCAGCAGCCAACGGCTCCTCACTAGCGAAGATGAGCAGTTCTTC. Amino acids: CASSQRLLTSEDEQFF.

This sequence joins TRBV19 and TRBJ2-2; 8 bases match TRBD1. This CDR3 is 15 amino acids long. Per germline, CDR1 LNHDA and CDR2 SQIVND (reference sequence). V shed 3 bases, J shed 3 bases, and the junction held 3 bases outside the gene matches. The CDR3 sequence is CASSMTGVYTGELFF. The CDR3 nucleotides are TGTGCCAGTAGTATGACAGGGGTCTACACCGGGGAGCTGTTTTTT. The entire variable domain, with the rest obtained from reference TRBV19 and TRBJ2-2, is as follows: DGGITQSPKYLFRKEGQNVTLSCEQNLNHDAMYWYRQDPGQGLRLIYYSQIVNDFQKGDIAEGYSVSREKKESFPLTVTSAQKNPTAFYLCASSMTGVYTGELFFGEGSRLTVL.

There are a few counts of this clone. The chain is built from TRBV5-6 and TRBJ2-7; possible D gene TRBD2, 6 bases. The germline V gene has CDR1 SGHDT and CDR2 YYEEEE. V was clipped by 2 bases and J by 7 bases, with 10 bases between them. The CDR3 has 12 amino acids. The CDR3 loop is CASSLVGGEQYF. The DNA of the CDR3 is TGTGCCAGCAGCTTAGTCGGGGGAGAGCAGTACTTC.

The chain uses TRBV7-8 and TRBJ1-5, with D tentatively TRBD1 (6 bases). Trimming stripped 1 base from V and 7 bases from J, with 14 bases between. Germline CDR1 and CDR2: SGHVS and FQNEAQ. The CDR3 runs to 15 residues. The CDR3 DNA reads TGTGCCAGCAGCTTAGGTGGGACAACGGGGCAGCCCCAGCATTTT. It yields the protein CASSLGGTTGQPQHF.